Below are 3 T cell receptor beta chains sequenced from a single sample in a study of T cell responses to AZD1222 COVID-19 vaccine. Sequenced by immunoSEQ multiplex PCR; TCRdb stores in-frame clones only, minus some. This repertoire shows 75,000 to 100,000 clones, about nine tenths found once; its top ten account for 2% to 3%. The sequenced sample was peripheral blood, obtained on day 0 of AZD1222 vaccination. These receptors originate from an adult in good health.

The J gene is TRBJ2-2, the V gene TRBV25-1; D gene unclear. Per the germline V gene, CDR1 is MGHDK and CDR2 is SYGVNS. This CDR3 contains 14 residues. V was clipped by 1 base and J by 4 bases, with 7 bases between them. The CDR3 region is CASSELAITGELFF. The CDR3 bases are TGTGCCAGCAGTGAATTGGCGATCACCGGGGAGCTGTTTTTT.

J is TRBJ2-7 and V is TRBV5-8; tentatively, D is TRBD2 (5 bases). This CDR3 has 13 amino acids. V lost 0 bases to trimming and J lost 6 bases, with 10 bases between them. Germline-derived CDR1 and CDR2 are SGHTS and YDEGEE. Written as DNA, the CDR3 is TGTGCCAGCAGCTTGGCCCCCCGGGGCGAGCAGTACTTC. Protein sequence: CASSLAPRGEQYF.

The chain employs TRBV4-2 and TRBJ2-2, with D maybe TRBD1 (5 bases). CDR3 length equals 14 residues. Germline lookup yields CDR1 LGHNA and CDR2 YNFKEQ. Trimming cost V 4 bases and J 4 bases, with 10 bases left between them. The CDR3 DNA follows: TGTGCCAGCAGCCGGCAGGGTGGCACCGGGGAGCTGTTTTTT. It yields the protein CASSRQGGTGELFF.